Below, one T cell receptor beta chain is given with its context. This entry belongs to a study of blood T cell repertoires in COVID-19. Study as a whole: Researchers got acute and convalescent COVID-19 samples from the United States, Italy and Spain. PBMCs, B-cell-depleted T cells, or T cells were the source of the cDNA or gDNA that made up the material.

Authors' processing steps: The authors estimated nucleated cell counts from reference gene primer amplification. Clones were read by immunoSEQ multiplex PCR, and TCRdb kept only the in-frame ones, dropping some. V, J and clone size reflect that table, while D and trimming were determined from the DNA. The profile shows 250,000 to 300,000 clones, about nine tenths of them singletons. CDR1 and CDR2 (germline): GTSNPN, SVGIG (reference sequence). The CDR3 sequence is 12 residues long. V was cut by 4 bases and J by 0 bases, with 3 bases left in between. This receptor was obtained from a woman aged 60 to 75 with acute or convalescent COVID-19. Sequenced sample: peripheral blood. The chain combines TRBV30 with TRBJ1-4; D call uncertain. CDR3: CAWTATNEKLFF. The CDR3 DNA reads TGTGCCTGGACTGCAACTAATGAAAAACTGTTTTTT.